This entry describes one T cell receptor beta chain. Antigen: not known. This entry comes from a study of CD8 T cells in Susac syndrome. General observations from the study: The total CD8+ repertoires contained under 20 Susac-specific public clones, and the CD8+ TEMRA repertoires contained four to six.

An amount of RNA that ranged from roughly 0.45 to 1 ug was reverse transcribed with random hexamers. Across 54 Vbeta and 13 Jbeta, TCR beta CDR3 was amplified with immunoSEQ multiplex PCR. MiXCR was run by TCRdb on the immunoSEQ multiplex PCR reads, yielding one entry per CDR3 protein. The sample has about 80,000 distinct CDR3 sequences, approximately 96% seen once; the top ten hold more than 0.35%. The T cells that were sequenced for TCR beta were CD8+ and CD4+ cells from blood. The CD8+ and CD4+ T cells were negatively isolated, with the TEMRA cells enriched by FACS. Germline V gene data show CDR1 as SGHRS and CDR2 as YFSETQ. This CDR3 contains 14 residues. The ends were cut back, 3 bases at V and 0 bases at J, with 8 bases in the middle.

The TCR sequence derives from a human donor with Susac syndrome. The chain couples TRBV5-1 to TRBJ2-3; no reliable D call. Sequenced sample: CD8+ T cells from PBMCs. The CDR3 bases are TGCGCCAGCAGCTCTGACGCTAGCACAGATACGCAGTATTTT. It is translated as CASSSDASTDTQYF.